This TCR beta chain was profiled in a study of identical twins listed by TCRdb under 2016. Concerning the study at large: To test whether fetal clonotypes persist, the study used deep sequencing on TCR alpha and beta repertoires from monozygotic twins, unrelated adults of various ages, and cord blood. To rule out contamination, the twin experiments were replicated at different times with different library preparation protocols. Overall study results and their limits: In monozygotic twins, out-of-frame TCR alpha sharing was systematically underestimated by recombination models, although the models agreed with sharing between unrelated individuals. Conclusions relied on cross-sectional statistical analysis, since the same donors could not be followed over many years. Invariant T cells such as MAIT and iNKT could partly confound zero-insertion analyses, although diverse VJ usage argued against such confounding for most clonotypes. Fewer insertions were carried by abundant cord blood beta clonotypes, a similar but weaker trend appeared in young adult naive repertoires, and no such trend appeared in memory repertoires. Compared with coincidental sharing between unrelated individuals, out-of-frame TCR alpha sequences shared between twins had an excess of sequences with low generation probability. In beta out-of-frame sequences, excess twin sharing was weaker, because having fewer shared sequences lowered the signal-to-noise ratio.

All donors were healthy Caucasians. The twin cohort comprised three pairs of female monozygotic twins, all aged roughly 18 to 30 years. Positive isolation kits from Invitrogen were used to isolate the CD4+ and CD8+ T cell populations. Library preparation used 5' RACE. Sequencing took place on an Illumina HiSeq 2000. Template switching added a universal primer binding site, and the final cDNA carried a unique molecular identifier that allowed TCR cDNA molecules to be counted accurately. First-strand cDNA for TCR alpha and beta chains was synthesized from specific primers in the conserved constant-segment region. To control for contamination, each cDNA library was double barcoded with a SMART-Mk sample barcode plus Illumina barcodes. TruSeq adapter sequences and Illumina sample barcodes were added in two successive PCR steps. The TCR alpha and beta cDNA libraries were sequenced on the Illumina HiSeq platform using custom primers. In the source study's methods: MiGEC was used to process raw reads and extract unique molecular identifiers, and MiXCR was used to find CDR3 positions. For each individual, recombination models were inferred using an EM algorithm with the repgenHMM and IGoR tools. Shared clonotype analysis was performed with the tcR package in R, normalizing sharing by the product of cloneset sizes. To study raw recombination free of thymic and clonal selection effects, out-of-frame nonproductive sequences were analyzed. TCRdb ran its own pipeline on the public reads, namely fastp trimming at Q25 and MiXCR clone calling, and kept in-frame beta chains. Rows with one shared CDR3 protein collapse into an entry with the most common genes and DNA. Clone size and V and J calls follow TCRdb, not the original study. Across this sample there are about 480,000 distinct CDR3 sequences, with 14% seen only once. The ten largest account for about 0.53% of the sample.

This clonotype was seen more than once but under ten times. The antigen this receptor binds is unknown. Per-base quality was not reported, and no clone a single base away is much larger than it. Here V drops 7 bases and J drops 2 bases, and the junction holds 6 bases not matched to any gene. The germline V gene yields MNHNS for CDR1 and SASEGT for CDR2. From the cysteine through the phenylalanine, the CDR3 covers 14 amino acids. Only CDR3 DNA is held: 42 bases, read in frame from base 1. These same records also appear under a second study, on yellow fever vaccine responses in identical twins. The second study's authors report: According to the authors, in identical twins the way T cells responded to vaccination appeared partly convergent and partly personalized. Focusing on identical twins, the study followed the T cell clones that responded to the vaccine, and did so with precision.

The TCR originated in a woman in her late teens or twenties in good health. The sequencing input was CD4+ T cells sorted from blood. The rearranged segments are TRBV6-1 and TRBJ2-3; the junction holds 7 bases that match TRBD1. The CDR3 is CASKMDRSTDTQYF. The nucleotides are TGTGCCAGCAAAATGGACAGGTCCACAGATACGCAGTATTTT.